This T cell receptor beta chain was sequenced in a study of OX40 agonist ivuxolimab in advanced cancers. Autoimmune disease history or systemic immunosuppression led to patients being barred. CDR3 length: 14 amino acids. V dropped 4 bases and J dropped 2; count of bases not matched to a gene: 6. Germline CDR1 reads SQVTM; CDR2 reads ANQGSEA. The assay was immunoSEQ multiplex PCR, and TCRdb's table has in-frame clones only and misses some. The table has about 98,000 clones, 75% to 90% seen once; the top ten hold about 0.82%. The rearrangement links TRBV29-1 to TRBJ2-7; 9 nucleotides agree with TRBD2. This receptor was obtained from an adult with an advanced solid tumor such as melanoma, head and neck, liver or kidney cancer. The sample consisted of CD4+ or CD8+ T cells sorted from blood, taken in a trial of the OX40 agonist ivuxolimab. The CDR3 sequence is CSVARTSVAYEQYF. CDR3 sequence (DNA): TGCAGCGTTGCCCGGACTAGCGTAGCCTACGAGCAGTACTTC.